The rows below give T cell receptor beta chains drawn from one sample of a study of shared clonotypes between healthy human individuals. The assay was immunoSEQ multiplex PCR, and TCRdb's table has in-frame clones only and misses some. The data contain roughly 2 million clones, almost 96% of them seen just once; the ten biggest clones take up roughly 0.13%. The sample taken for sequencing was naive CD4+ T cells sorted from blood. The receptor set was obtained from a man aged 18 to 30 in good health. Both conserved end residues are part of each CDR3. A D gene is named only where the DNA matches it firmly. The listing skips clone size in some rows; elsewhere it reads once, few, many or a size class.

V: TRBV9; J: TRBJ1-4; D: TRBD1; size: once; DNA: TGTGCCAGCAGCGAAGGACAGGGGGGCGAAAAACTGTTTTTT; CDR3: CASSEGQGGEKLFF
V: TRBV6-5; J: TRBJ2-7; D: NA; size: NA; DNA: TGTGCCAGCAGTCCGACAGGGAGGATCTTCTACGAGCAGTACTTC; CDR3: CASSPTGRIFYEQYF
V: TRBV29-1; J: TRBJ2-1; D: TRBD2; size: NA; DNA: TGCAGCGTTACAACTAGCGTTCAGAATGAGCAGTTCTTC; CDR3: CSVTTSVQNEQFF
V: TRBV4-1; J: TRBJ2-7; D: NA; size: NA; DNA: TGCGCCAGCAGCCATTTCGGCCGCGAGCAGTACTTC; CDR3: CASSHFGREQYF
V: TRBV19; J: TRBJ2-7; D: NA; size: NA; DNA: TGTGCCAGTAGTATCCCGGGCCGCTACGAGCAGTACTTC; CDR3: CASSIPGRYEQYF
V: TRBV7-9; J: TRBJ2-2; D: NA; size: NA; DNA: TGTGCCAGCAGCTTAGGAGGGACTCCTTGGGACACCGGGGAGCTGTTTTTT; CDR3: CASSLGGTPWDTGELFF
V: TRBV30; J: TRBJ2-5; D: NA; size: NA; DNA: TGTGCCTGGGCAGTTGAGACCCAGTACTTC; CDR3: CAWAVETQYF
V: TRBV27; J: TRBJ2-7; D: TRBD1; size: NA; DNA: TGTGCCAGCAGACGGACAGGCTCGCGTGGAGGCTCCTACGAGCAGTACTTC; CDR3: CASRRTGSRGGSYEQYF
V: TRBV2; J: TRBJ1-2; D: NA; size: NA; DNA: TGTGCCAGCAGTGCCGGGACAAATCGGGGCGGCTACACCTTC; CDR3: CASSAGTNRGGYTF
V: TRBV11-2; J: TRBJ2-5; D: TRBD1; size: once; DNA: TGTGCCAGCAGCCGAGGGGGCGGCGTCGTGGAGACCCAGTACTTC; CDR3: CASSRGGGVVETQYF
V: TRBV5-4; J: TRBJ1-6; D: NA; size: NA; DNA: TGTGCCAGCAGCCAGAATAATTCACCCCTCCACTTT; CDR3: CASSQNNSPLHF
V: TRBV19; J: TRBJ1-4; D: NA; size: NA; DNA: TGTGCCAGTAGTATAAAGGGAACTAATGAAAAACTGTTTTTT; CDR3: CASSIKGTNEKLFF
V: TRBV12-5; J: TRBJ1-6; D: NA; size: NA; DNA: TGTGCTAGTGGTTTGGTAGGCCAGGGGTGGAATTCACCCCTCCACTTT; CDR3: CASGLVGQGWNSPLHF
V: TRBV6-5; J: TRBJ1-1; D: NA; size: NA; DNA: TGTGCCAGCAGTTACAACCCGACAGTGAACACTGAAGCTTTCTTT; CDR3: CASSYNPTVNTEAFF
V: TRBV6-6; J: TRBJ1-1; D: NA; size: NA; DNA: TGTGCCAGCAGTTACTCGAACGCAGGGAGCACTGAAGCTTTCTTT; CDR3: CASSYSNAGSTEAFF
V: TRBV19; J: TRBJ2-1; D: TRBD2; size: NA; DNA: TGTGCCAGTAGTTTGGCTAGCGGATCCTACAATGAGCAGTTCTTC; CDR3: CASSLASGSYNEQFF
V: TRBV2; J: TRBJ2-7; D: NA; size: NA; DNA: TGTGCCAGCAACCAGGGGTTCATCGGCTACGAGCAGTACTTC; CDR3: CASNQGFIGYEQYF
V: TRBV18; J: TRBJ1-2; D: NA; size: few; DNA: TGTGCCAGCTCACCGGGCGGGAACTATGGCTACACCTTC; CDR3: CASSPGGNYGYTF
V: TRBV10-3; J: TRBJ1-4; D: NA; size: NA; DNA: TGTGCCATCAGTGAGTCCGCACAGCCTAATGAAAAACTGTTTTTT; CDR3: CAISESAQPNEKLFF
V: TRBV5-6; J: TRBJ1-5; D: TRBD1; size: NA; DNA: TGTGCCAGCAGCCACGGACAGGGCAATCAGCCCCAGCATTTT; CDR3: CASSHGQGNQPQHF
V: TRBV5-1; J: TRBJ2-1; D: NA; size: NA; DNA: TGCGCCAGCAGCTTGGAAGGACCTAGCTCCTACAATGAGCAGTTCTTC; CDR3: CASSLEGPSSYNEQFF
V: TRBV13; J: TRBJ1-5; D: NA; size: NA; DNA: TGTGCCAGCAGCGTACAGGGATTAGGGAATCAGCCCCAGCATTTT; CDR3: CASSVQGLGNQPQHF
V: TRBV6-4; J: TRBJ2-2; D: NA; size: NA; DNA: TGTGCCAGCAGTGCGAGCGGGAACACCGGGGAGCTGTTTTTT; CDR3: CASSASGNTGELFF
V: TRBV10-3; J: TRBJ1-2; D: TRBD1; size: NA; DNA: TGTGCCACGAATCCGGGACAGGGGTATGGCTACACCTTC; CDR3: CATNPGQGYGYTF
V: TRBV7-9; J: TRBJ1-4; D: TRBD1; size: NA; DNA: TGTGCCAGCAGCTCAATTCAGGGGGGCTTCTCTAATGGGGAACTGTTTTTT; CDR3: CASSSIQGGFSNGELFF
V: TRBV19; J: TRBJ1-2; D: NA; size: once; DNA: TGTGCCAGTAGTATTCCTGGTCTTAACTATGGCTACACCTTC; CDR3: CASSIPGLNYGYTF
V: TRBV11-2; J: TRBJ1-6; D: NA; size: once; DNA: TGTGCCAGCAGCTTATTCAGGGGTTCACCCCTCCACTTT; CDR3: CASSLFRGSPLHF
V: TRBV11-2; J: TRBJ1-4; D: NA; size: NA; DNA: TGTGCCAGCAGCTTAAGGCCAGCTAATGAAAAACTGTTTTTT; CDR3: CASSLRPANEKLFF
V: TRBV19; J: TRBJ2-6; D: NA; size: NA; DNA: TGTGCCAGTAGTAGGGCCTTCTTGGGGGCCAACGTCCTGACTTTC; CDR3: CASSRAFLGANVLTF
V: TRBV6-1; J: TRBJ1-2; D: NA; size: NA; DNA: TGTGCCAGCAGTGACCTTACGGGCTATGGCTACACCTTC; CDR3: CASSDLTGYGYTF
V: TRBV7-9; J: TRBJ2-7; D: NA; size: NA; DNA: TGTGCCAGCAGCCCGGGACTGAGTCCCGATGAGCAGTACTTC; CDR3: CASSPGLSPDEQYF
V: TRBV14; J: TRBJ2-1; D: TRBD1; size: NA; DNA: TGTGCCAGCAGCCGCCAGGGGACAGGGGTCAATGAGCAGTTCTTC; CDR3: CASSRQGTGVNEQFF
V: TRBV5-1; J: TRBJ1-2; D: NA; size: few; DNA: TGCGCCAGCAGCCCAGAATCGGGGGGCTATGGCTACACCTTC; CDR3: CASSPESGGYGYTF
V: TRBV2; J: TRBJ2-5; D: TRBD1; size: NA; DNA: TGTGCCAGCTGGAGGGACAGGGGGGAGACCCAGTACTTC; CDR3: CASWRDRGETQYF
V: TRBV2; J: TRBJ2-7; D: NA; size: NA; DNA: TGTGCCGTCCGCCTACCTGGGACTCTACAGCAGTACTTC; CDR3: CAVRLPGTLQQYF
V: TRBV7-9; J: TRBJ1-4; D: TRBD1; size: NA; DNA: TGTGCCAGCAGCTTATTTACAGGGGCTACTAATGAAAAACTGTTTTTT; CDR3: CASSLFTGATNEKLFF
V: TRBV6-4; J: TRBJ1-6; D: NA; size: NA; DNA: TGTGCCAGCAGTCTTACAGGGTCGAATTCACCCCTCCACTTT; CDR3: CASSLTGSNSPLHF
V: TRBV19; J: TRBJ2-2; D: NA; size: NA; DNA: TGTGCCAGTAGTCCCCGTCCGTACACCGGGGAGCTGTTTTTT; CDR3: CASSPRPYTGELFF
V: TRBV27; J: TRBJ2-1; D: NA; size: NA; DNA: TGTGCCACCTACCGGACCGCTAGCTCCTACAATGAGCAGTTCTTC; CDR3: CATYRTASSYNEQFF
V: TRBV7-2; J: TRBJ1-2; D: TRBD1; size: NA; DNA: TGTGCCAGCAGCTACACAGAGGGGGCGGGCTACACCTTC; CDR3: CASSYTEGAGYTF
V: TRBV30; J: TRBJ2-7; D: NA; size: NA; DNA: TGTGCCTGCAACCCACCCCGGGCCTCCTACGAGCAGTACTTC; CDR3: CACNPPRASYEQYF
V: TRBV10-1; J: TRBJ2-7; D: TRBD1; size: once; DNA: TGCGCCAGCAGTGGGACAGGGGGCTTCTACGAGCAGTACTTC; CDR3: CASSGTGGFYEQYF
V: TRBV6-6; J: TRBJ2-6; D: NA; size: NA; DNA: TGTGCCAGCAGTCAGTCCTCTGGGGCCAACGTCCTGACTTTC; CDR3: CASSQSSGANVLTF
V: TRBV14; J: TRBJ2-7; D: NA; size: NA; DNA: TGTGCCAGCAGCCAAGAGCCGGGCTCCTACGAGCAGTACTTC; CDR3: CASSQEPGSYEQYF
V: TRBV5-1; J: TRBJ1-5; D: NA; size: NA; DNA: TGCGCCAGCAGCCCCGGGCAGGGTAGCAATCAGCCCCAGCATTTT; CDR3: CASSPGQGSNQPQHF
V: TRBV7-2; J: TRBJ2-1; D: TRBD2; size: NA; DNA: TGTGCCAGCAGCTTCGACGAGCGGGGGCTCTATGAGCAGTTCTTC; CDR3: CASSFDERGLYEQFF
V: TRBV5-4; J: TRBJ2-2; D: TRBD2; size: NA; DNA: TGTGCCAGCAGCTTGGCGGCTAGCGGGGTCGGGGAGCTGTTTTTT; CDR3: CASSLAASGVGELFF
V: TRBV30; J: TRBJ2-2; D: TRBD2; size: NA; DNA: TGTGCCTGGGTAAAAGCGGGAGTACTTAACACCGGGGAGCTGTTTTTT; CDR3: CAWVKAGVLNTGELFF